The clone carrying this T cell receptor beta chain has just one count. Its antigen is undetermined. Primers for the PCR totalled 60 Vbeta and 13 Jbeta. The protocol was immunoSEQ multiplex PCR, while the TCRdb copy is restricted to in-frame clones and leaves out a portion. The table records 100,000 to 150,000 clones, 77% of them present only once. This entry belongs to a study of cytomegalovirus exposure and HLA in healthy donors. Overall study results and limits: What a later analysis reportedly showed was that an Asian-associated ancestry cluster had fewer N-insertions than the approximately 700-donor mean. Accurate predictions that matched the HLA-A and HLA-B alleles of most subjects were reportedly made from TCR beta sequences. Segments of the TCR beta V type were, in most cases, productive about 87% or about 30% of the time in an earlier analysis.

The receptor's source is a male donor in good health and CMV-seropositive. The material sequenced was PBMCs.

The CDR3 spells CASSLGRGGGTDTQYF. CDR3 in DNA: TGTGCCAGCAGTTTAGGGAGGGGGGGCGGCACAGATACGCAGTATTTT. V is TRBV28 and J is TRBJ2-3; tentative D call: TRBD2 (7 bases). Trimming pared 2 bases from V and 1 base from J, leaving 13 bases between. The CDR3 extends over 16 amino acids. Germline V lookup: CDR1 MDHEN, CDR2 SYDVKM.